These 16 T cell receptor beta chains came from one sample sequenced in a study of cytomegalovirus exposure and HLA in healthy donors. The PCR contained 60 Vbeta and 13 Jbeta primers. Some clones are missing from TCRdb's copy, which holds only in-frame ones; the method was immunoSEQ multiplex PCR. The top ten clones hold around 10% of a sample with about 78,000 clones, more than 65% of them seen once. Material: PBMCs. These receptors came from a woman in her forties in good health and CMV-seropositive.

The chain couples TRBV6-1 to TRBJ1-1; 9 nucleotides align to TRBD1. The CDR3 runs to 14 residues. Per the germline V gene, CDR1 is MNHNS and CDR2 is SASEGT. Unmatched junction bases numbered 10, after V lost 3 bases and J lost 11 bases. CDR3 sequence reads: CASSDLYRGRVAFF. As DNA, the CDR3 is TGTGCCAGCAGTGACTTATACAGGGGGCGTGTGGCTTTCTTT.

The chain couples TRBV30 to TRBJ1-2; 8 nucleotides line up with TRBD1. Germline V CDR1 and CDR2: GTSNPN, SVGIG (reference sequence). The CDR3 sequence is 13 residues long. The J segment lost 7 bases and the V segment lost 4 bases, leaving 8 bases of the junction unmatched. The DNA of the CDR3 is TGTGCCTGGAAATCTCAGGGGGCGGGTGGCTACACCTTC. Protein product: CAWKSQGAGGYTF.

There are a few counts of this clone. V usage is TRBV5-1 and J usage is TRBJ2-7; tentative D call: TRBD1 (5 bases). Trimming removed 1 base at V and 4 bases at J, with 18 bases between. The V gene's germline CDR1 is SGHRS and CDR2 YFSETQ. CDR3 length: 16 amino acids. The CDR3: CASSLRGNNPIYEQYF. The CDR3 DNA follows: TGCGCCAGCAGCTTGAGGGGCAATAACCCCATATACGAGCAGTACTTC.

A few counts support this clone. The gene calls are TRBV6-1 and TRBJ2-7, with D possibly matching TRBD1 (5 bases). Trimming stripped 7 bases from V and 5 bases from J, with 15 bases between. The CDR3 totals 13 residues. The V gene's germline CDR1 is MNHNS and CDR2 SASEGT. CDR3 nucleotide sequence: TGTGCCAGCACCCACGCAGGGAACGACGAGCAGTACTTC. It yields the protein CASTHAGNDEQYF.

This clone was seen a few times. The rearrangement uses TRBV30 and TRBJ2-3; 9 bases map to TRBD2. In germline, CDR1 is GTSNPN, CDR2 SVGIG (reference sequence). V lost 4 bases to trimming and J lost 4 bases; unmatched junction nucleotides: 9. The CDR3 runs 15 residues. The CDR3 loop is CAWTASGMGSDTQYF. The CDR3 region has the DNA TGTGCCTGGACAGCTAGCGGGATGGGGTCAGATACGCAGTATTTT.

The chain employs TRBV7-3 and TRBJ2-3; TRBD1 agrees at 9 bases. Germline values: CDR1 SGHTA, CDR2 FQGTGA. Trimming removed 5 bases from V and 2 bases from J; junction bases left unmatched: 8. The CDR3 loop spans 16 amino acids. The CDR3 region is CASSPFPQGATDTQYF. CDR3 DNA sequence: TGTGCCAGCAGCCCCTTCCCACAGGGGGCCACAGATACGCAGTATTTT.

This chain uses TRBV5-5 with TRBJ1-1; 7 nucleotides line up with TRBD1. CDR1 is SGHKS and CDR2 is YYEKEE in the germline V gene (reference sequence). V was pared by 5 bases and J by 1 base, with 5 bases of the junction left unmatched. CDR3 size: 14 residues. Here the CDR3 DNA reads TGTGCCAGCAGGGTGACAGGGACGAACACTGAAGCTTTCTTT. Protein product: CASRVTGTNTEAFF.

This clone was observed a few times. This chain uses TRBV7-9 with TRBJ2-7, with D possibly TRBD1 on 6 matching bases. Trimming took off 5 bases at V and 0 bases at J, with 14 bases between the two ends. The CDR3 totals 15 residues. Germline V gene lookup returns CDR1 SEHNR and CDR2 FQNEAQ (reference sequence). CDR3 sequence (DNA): TGTGCCAGCAGCCCGCGACAGGCCAGCTCCTACGAGCAGTACTTC. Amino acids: CASSPRQASSYEQYF.

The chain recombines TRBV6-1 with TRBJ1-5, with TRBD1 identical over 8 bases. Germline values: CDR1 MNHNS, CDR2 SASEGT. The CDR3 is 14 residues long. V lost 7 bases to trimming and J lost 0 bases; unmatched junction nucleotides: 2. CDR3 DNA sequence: TGTGCCAGCATCGACAGGGGTAGCAATCAGCCCCAGCATTTT. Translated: CASIDRGSNQPQHF.

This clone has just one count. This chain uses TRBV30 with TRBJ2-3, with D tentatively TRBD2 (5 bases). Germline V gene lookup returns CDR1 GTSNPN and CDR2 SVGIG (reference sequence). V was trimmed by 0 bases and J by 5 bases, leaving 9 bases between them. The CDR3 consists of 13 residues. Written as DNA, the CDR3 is TGTGCCTGGAGTGTAAATGAGGGAGATACGCAGTATTTT. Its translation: CAWSVNEGDTQYF.

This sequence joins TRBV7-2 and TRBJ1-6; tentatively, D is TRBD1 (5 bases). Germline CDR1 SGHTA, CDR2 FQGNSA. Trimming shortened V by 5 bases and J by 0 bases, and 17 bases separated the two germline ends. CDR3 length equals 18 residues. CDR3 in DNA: TGTGCCAGCAGCAAATTTCGCCAGGGAAGCTCCTATAATTCACCCCTCCACTTT. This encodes CASSKFRQGSSYNSPLHF.

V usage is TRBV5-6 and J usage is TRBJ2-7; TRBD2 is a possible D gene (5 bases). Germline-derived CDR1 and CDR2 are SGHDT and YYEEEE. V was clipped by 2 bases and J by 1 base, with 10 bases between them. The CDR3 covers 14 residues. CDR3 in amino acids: CASSFTGISYEQYF. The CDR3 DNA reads TGTGCCAGCAGCTTTACGGGAATATCCTACGAGCAGTACTTC.

The DNA of the CDR3 is TGTGCCAGCTCACCAAGTATAGAGGGGGACGGAGGCTACACCTTC. As protein: CASSPSIEGDGGYTF. This rearrangement joins TRBV18 to TRBJ1-2; possible D gene TRBD1, 6 bases. Trimming stripped 2 bases from V and 8 bases from J, with 18 bases between. Germline lookup yields CDR1 KGHSH and CDR2 LQKENI. The CDR3 has 15 residues.

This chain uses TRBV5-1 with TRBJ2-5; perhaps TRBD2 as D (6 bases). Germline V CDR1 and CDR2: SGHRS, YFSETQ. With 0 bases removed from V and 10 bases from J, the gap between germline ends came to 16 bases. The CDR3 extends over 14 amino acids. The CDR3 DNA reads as TGCGCCAGCAGCTTGGGCGGTCCTGGGGAGGACCAGTACTTC. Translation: CASSLGGPGEDQYF.

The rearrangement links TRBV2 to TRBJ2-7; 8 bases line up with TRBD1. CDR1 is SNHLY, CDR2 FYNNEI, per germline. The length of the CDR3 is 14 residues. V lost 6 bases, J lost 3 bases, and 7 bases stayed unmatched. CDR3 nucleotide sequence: TGTGCCAGCAGCTACGGGACAGGATACTACGAGCAGTACTTC. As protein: CASSYGTGYYEQYF.

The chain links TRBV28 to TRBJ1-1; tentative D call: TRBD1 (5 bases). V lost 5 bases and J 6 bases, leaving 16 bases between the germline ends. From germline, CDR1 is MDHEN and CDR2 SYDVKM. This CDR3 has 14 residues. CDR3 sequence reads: CASSPTQWGAEAFF. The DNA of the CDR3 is TGTGCCAGCAGTCCAACGCAGTGGGGCGCTGAAGCTTTCTTT.